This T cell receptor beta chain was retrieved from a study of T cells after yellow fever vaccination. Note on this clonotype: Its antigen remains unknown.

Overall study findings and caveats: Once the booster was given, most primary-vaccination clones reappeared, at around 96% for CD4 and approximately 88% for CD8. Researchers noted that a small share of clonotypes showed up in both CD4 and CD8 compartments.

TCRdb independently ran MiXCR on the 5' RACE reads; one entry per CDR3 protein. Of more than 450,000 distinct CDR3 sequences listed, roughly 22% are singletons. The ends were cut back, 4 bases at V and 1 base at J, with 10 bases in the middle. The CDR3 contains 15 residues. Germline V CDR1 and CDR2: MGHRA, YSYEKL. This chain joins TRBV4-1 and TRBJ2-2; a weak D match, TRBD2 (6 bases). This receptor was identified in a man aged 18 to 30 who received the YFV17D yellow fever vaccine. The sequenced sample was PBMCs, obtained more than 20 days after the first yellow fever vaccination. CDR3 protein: CASSPWGLNTGELFF. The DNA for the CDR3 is TGCGCCAGCAGCCCCTGGGGACTGAACACCGGGGAGCTGTTTTTT.